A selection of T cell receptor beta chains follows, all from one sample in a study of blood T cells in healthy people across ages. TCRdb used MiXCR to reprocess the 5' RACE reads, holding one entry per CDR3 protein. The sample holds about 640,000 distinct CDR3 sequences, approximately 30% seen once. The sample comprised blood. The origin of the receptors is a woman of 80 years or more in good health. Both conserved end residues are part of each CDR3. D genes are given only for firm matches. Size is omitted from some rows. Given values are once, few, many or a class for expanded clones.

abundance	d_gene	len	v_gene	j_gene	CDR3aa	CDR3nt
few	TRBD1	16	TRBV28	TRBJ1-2	CASSLGTGATNYGYTF	TGTGCCAGCAGTTTAGGGACAGGGGCTACAAACTATGGCTACACCTTC
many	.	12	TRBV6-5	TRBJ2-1	CVSSYFGGEQFF	TGTGTCAGCAGTTATTTTGGGGGGGAGCAGTTCTTC
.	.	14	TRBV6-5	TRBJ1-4	CASSYFRAHEKLFF	TGTGCCAGCAGTTATTTCCGCGCCCATGAAAAACTGTTTTTT
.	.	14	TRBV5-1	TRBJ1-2	CVSSLGPGNYGYTF	TGCGTCAGCAGCTTGGGGCCGGGGAACTATGGCTACACCTTC
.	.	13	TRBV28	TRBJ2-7	CASSLVGPQSQYF	TGTGCCAGCAGTTTAGTGGGTCCCCAGAGCCAGTACTTC
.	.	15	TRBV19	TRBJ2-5	CASSIGHREPRTQYF	TGTGCCAGTAGTATAGGACACAGGGAGCCGAGGACCCAGTACTTC
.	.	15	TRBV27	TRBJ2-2	CASSYDSLNTGELFF	TGTGCCAGCAGTTATGACTCCTTGAACACCGGGGAGCTGTTTTTT
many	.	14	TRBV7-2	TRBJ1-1	CASRHPGRSTEAFF	TGTGCCAGCCGCCACCCGGGGCGAAGTACTGAAGCTTTCTTT
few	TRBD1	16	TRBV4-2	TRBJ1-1	CASSPHRDSLNTEAFF	TGTGCCAGCAGCCCGCACCGGGACAGCCTGAACACTGAAGCTTTCTTT
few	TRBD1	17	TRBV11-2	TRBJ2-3	CASSSRTDRVRADTQYF	TGTGCCAGCAGCTCCAGGACCGACAGGGTTAGGGCAGATACGCAGTATTTT
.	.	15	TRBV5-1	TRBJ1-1	CASSFQASVNTEAFF	TGCGCCAGCAGCTTCCAGGCTTCGGTGAACACTGAAGCTTTCTTT
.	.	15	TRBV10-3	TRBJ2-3	CAISPNRVGGDTQYF	TGTGCCATCAGCCCTAACAGGGTAGGGGGAGATACGCAGTATTTT
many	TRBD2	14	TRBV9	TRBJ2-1	CASSAAGRGAVQFF	TGTGCCAGCAGCGCCGCTGGGCGGGGGGCTGTGCAGTTCTTC
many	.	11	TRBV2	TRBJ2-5	CASSELETQYF	TGTGCCAGCAGTGAATTGGAGACCCAGTACTTC
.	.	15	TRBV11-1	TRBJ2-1	CASSLFVNGWNEQFF	TGTGCCAGCAGCTTATTCGTTAATGGCTGGAATGAGCAGTTCTTC
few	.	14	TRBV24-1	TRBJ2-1	CATSWGSSYNEQFF	TGTGCCACCAGTTGGGGGTCCTCCTACAATGAGCAGTTCTTC
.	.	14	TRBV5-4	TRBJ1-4	CASSLGAVDEKLFF	TGTGCCAGCAGCCTGGGGGCGGTGGATGAAAAACTGTTTTTT
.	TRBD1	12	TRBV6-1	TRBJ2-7	CATRGQANEQYF	TGTGCCACCAGGGGACAGGCCAATGAGCAGTACTTC
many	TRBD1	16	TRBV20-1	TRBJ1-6	CSARKNRGIQNSPLHF	TGCAGTGCTCGAAAAAACAGGGGGATTCAGAATTCACCCCTCCACTTT
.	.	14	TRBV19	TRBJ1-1	CASSIWGLDTEAFF	TGTGCCAGTAGTATATGGGGATTAGACACTGAAGCTTTCTTT